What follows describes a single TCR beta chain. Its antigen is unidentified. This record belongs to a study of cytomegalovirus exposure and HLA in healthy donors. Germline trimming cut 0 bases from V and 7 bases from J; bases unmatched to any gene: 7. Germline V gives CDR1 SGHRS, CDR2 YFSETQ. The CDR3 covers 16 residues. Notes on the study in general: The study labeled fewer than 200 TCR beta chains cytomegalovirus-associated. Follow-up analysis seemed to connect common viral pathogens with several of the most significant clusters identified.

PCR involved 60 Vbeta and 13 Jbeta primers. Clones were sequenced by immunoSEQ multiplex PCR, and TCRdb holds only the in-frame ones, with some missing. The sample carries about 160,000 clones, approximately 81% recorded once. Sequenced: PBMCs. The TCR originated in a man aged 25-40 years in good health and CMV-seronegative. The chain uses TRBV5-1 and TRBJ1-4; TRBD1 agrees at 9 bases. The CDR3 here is CASSLGSGTGIEKLFF. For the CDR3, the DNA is TGCGCCAGCAGCTTGGGTTCCGGGACAGGGATTGAAAAACTGTTTTTT.